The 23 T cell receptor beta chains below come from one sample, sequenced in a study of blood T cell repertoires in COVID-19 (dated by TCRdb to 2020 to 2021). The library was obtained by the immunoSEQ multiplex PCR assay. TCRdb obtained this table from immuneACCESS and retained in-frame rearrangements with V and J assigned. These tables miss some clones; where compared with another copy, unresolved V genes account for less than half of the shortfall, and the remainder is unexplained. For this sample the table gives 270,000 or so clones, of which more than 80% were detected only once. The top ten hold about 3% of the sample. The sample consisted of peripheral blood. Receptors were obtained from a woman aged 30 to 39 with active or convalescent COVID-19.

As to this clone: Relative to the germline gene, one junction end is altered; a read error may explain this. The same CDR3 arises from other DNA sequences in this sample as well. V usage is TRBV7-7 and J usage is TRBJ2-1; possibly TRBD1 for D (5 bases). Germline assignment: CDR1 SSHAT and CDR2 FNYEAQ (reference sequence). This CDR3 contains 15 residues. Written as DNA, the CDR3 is TGTGCTAGCAGCCCCGACAGAACTTCCTACAATGAGCAGTTCTTC. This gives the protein CASSPDRTSYNEQFF.

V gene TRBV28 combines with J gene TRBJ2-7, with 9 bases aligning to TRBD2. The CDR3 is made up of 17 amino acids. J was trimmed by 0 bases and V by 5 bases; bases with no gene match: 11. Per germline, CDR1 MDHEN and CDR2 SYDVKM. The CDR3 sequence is CASSSAFSGGSSYEQYF. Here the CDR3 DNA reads TGTGCCAGCAGTAGTGCCTTTAGCGGGGGAAGCTCCTACGAGCAGTACTTC.

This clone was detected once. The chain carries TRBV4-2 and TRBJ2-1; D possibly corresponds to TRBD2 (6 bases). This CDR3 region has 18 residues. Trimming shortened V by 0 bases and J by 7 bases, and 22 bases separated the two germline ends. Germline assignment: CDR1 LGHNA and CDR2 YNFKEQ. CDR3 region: CASSQDDGGLQTDNEQFF. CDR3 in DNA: TGTGCCAGCAGCCAAGATGACGGGGGTCTTCAGACTGATAATGAGCAGTTCTTC.

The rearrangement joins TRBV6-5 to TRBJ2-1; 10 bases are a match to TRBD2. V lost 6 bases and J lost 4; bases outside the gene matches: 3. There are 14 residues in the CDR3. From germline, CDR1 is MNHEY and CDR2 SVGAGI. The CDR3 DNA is TGTGCCAGCAGAGCGGGGGGGAAATACAATGAGCAGTTCTTC. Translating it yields CASRAGGKYNEQFF.

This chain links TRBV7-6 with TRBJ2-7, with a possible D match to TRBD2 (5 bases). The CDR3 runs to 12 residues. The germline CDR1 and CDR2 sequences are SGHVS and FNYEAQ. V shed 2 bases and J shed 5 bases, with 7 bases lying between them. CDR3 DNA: TGTGCCAGCAGCTTATTAGCGAACGAGCAGTACTTC. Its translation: CASSLLANEQYF.

The CDR3 region has the DNA TGTGCCAGCAGCCAAGGGGGACAGATGAACACTGAAGCTTTCTTT. This encodes CASSQGGQMNTEAFF. The chain carries TRBV3-1 (or the pseudogene TRBV3-2) and TRBJ1-1; TRBD1 matches 7 bases. The J segment lost 0 bases and the V segment lost 1 base, leaving 2 bases of the junction unmatched. Germline V gene lookup returns CDR1 LGHDT and CDR2 YNNKEL (reference sequence). There are 15 residues in the CDR3.

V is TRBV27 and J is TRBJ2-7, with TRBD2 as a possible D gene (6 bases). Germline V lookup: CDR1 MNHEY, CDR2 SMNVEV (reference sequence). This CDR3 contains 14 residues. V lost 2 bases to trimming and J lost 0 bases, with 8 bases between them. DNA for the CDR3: TGTGCCAGCAGTTTAGGGGGGACCTCCTACGAGCAGTACTTC. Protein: CASSLGGTSYEQYF.

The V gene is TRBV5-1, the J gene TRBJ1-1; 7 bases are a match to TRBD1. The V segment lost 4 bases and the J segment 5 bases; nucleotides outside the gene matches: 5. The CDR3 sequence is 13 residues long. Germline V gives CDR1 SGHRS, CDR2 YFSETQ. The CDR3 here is CASSRQGKTEAFF. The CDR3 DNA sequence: TGCGCCAGCAGCCGACAGGGTAAGACTGAAGCTTTCTTT.

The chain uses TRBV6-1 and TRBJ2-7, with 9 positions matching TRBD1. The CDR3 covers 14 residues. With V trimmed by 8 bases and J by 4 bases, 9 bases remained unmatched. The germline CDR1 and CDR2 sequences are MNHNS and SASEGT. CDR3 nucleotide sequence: TGTGCCAGCTTTTCGGGACAGGGTACTTACGAGCAGTACTTC. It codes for CASFSGQGTYEQYF.

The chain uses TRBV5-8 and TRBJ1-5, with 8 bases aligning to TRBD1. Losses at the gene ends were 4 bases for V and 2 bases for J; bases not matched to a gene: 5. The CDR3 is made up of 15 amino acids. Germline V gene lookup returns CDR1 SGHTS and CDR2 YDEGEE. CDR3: CASSARTGRNQPQHF. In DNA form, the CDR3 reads TGTGCCAGCAGCGCAAGGACAGGGCGCAATCAGCCCCAGCATTTT.

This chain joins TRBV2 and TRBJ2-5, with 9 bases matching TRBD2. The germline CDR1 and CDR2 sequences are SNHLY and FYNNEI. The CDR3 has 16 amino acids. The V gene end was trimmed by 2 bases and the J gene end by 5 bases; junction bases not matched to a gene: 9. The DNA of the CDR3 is TGTGCCAGCAGTGAACGTTGCGGGGGGGCCCATGAGACCCAGTACTTC. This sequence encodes CASSERCGGAHETQYF.

The chain's CDR3 is CASSLSGALYNEQFF. CDR3 coding DNA: TGTGCCAGCAGTTTATCGGGGGCCCTCTACAATGAGCAGTTCTTC. The chain is built from TRBV27 and TRBJ2-1; perhaps TRBD1 as D (6 bases). Germline CDR1 and CDR2: MNHEY and SMNVEV (reference sequence). The germline V and J ends were trimmed by 0 bases and 3 bases, with 9 bases remaining between them. This CDR3 has 15 residues.

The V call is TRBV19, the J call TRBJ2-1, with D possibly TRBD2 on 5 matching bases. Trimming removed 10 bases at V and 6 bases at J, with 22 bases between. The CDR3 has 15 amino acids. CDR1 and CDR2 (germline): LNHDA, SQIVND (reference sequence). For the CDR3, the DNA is TGTGCCACCACCTCCTGGAGAGGGCTGGGCAATGAGCAGTTCTTC. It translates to CATTSWRGLGNEQFF.

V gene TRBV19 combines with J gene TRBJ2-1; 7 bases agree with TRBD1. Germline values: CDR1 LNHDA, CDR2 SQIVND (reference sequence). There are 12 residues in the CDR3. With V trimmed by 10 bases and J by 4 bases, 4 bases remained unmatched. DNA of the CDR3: TGTGCCACCGCCAGGGGGTACAATGAGCAGTTCTTC. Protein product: CATARGYNEQFF.

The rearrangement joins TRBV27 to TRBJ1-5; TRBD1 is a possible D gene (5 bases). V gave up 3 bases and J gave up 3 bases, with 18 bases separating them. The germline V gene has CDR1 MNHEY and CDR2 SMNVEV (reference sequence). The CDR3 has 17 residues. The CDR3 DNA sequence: TGTGCCAGCAGTTTGCTCTCCGGGGGGGGGATCAATCAGCCCCAGCATTTT. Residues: CASSLLSGGGINQPQHF.

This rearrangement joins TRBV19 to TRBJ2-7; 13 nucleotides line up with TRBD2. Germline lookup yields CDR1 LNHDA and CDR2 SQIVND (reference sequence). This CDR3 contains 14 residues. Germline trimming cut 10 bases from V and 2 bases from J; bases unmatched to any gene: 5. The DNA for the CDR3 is TGTGCCATTCCGGGACTAGCGGGACCCTACGAGCAGTACTTC. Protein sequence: CAIPGLAGPYEQYF.

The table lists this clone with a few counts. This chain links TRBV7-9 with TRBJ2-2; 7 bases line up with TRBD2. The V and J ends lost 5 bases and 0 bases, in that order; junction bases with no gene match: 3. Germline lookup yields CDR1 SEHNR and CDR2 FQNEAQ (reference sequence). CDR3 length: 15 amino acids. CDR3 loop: CASSPSGANTGELFF. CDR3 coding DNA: TGTGCCAGCAGCCCGAGCGGGGCGAACACCGGGGAGCTGTTTTTT.

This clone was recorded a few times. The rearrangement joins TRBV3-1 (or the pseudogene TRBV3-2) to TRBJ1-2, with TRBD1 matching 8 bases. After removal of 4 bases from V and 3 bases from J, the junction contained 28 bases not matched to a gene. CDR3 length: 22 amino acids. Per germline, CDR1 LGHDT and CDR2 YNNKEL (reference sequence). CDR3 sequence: CASSRQDMKSGTGGGFDYGYTF. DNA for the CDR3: TGTGCCAGCAGCCGACAAGATATGAAATCCGGGACAGGCGGGGGCTTTGACTATGGCTACACCTTC.

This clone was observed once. The CDR3 region has the DNA TGCAGCGTCGCCGCGGACAGCCCCGATGGCTACACCTTC. Protein: CSVAADSPDGYTF. The chain employs TRBV29-1 and TRBJ1-2; TRBD1 is a possible D gene (6 bases). Per germline, CDR1 SQVTM and CDR2 ANQGSEA. Trimming removed 6 bases at V and 6 bases at J, with 17 bases between. The CDR3 sequence is 13 residues long.

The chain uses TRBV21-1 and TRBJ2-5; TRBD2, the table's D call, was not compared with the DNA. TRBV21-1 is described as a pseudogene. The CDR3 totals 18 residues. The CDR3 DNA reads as TGTGCCAGCAGCACCCGATACCACTTGAAACCCACGGGAGAGACCCAGTACTTC. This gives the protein CASSTRYHLKPTGETQYF.

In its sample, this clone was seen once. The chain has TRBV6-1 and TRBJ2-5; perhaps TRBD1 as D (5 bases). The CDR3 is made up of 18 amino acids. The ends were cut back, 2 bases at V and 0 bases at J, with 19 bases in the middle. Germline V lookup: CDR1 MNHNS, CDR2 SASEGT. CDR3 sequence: CASSEPPQGHRYQETQYF. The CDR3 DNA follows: TGTGCCAGCAGTGAACCGCCGCAGGGTCATAGGTACCAAGAGACCCAGTACTTC.

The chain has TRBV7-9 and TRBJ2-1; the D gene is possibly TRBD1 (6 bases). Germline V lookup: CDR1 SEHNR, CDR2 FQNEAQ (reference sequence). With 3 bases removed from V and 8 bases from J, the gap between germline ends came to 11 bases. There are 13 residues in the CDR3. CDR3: CASSLTGFDEQFF. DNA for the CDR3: TGTGCCAGCAGCTTGACAGGTTTCGATGAGCAGTTCTTC.

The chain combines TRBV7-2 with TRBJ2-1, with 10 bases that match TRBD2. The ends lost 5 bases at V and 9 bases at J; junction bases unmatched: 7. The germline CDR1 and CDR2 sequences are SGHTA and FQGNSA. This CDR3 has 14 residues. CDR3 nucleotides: TGTGCCAGCAGCGCCGAGCGGGGGGGCACTGAGCAGTTCTTC. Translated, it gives CASSAERGGTEQFF.